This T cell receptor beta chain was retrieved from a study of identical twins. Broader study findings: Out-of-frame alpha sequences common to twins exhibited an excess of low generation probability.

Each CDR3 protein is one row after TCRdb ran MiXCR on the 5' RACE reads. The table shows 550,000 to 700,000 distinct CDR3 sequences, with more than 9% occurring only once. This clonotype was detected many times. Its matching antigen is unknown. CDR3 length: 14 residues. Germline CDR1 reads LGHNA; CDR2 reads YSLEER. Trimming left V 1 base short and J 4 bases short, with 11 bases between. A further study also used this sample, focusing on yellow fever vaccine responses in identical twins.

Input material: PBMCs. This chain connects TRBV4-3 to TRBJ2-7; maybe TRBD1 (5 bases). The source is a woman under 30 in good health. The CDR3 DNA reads TGCGCCAGCAGCCAAGGGCAAGGGGTTTACGAGCAGTACTTC. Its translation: CASSQGQGVYEQYF.